This TCR beta chain was sequenced during a study of identical twins. Template switching supplied a universal primer site; unique molecular identifiers were carried on the cDNA. TCRdb re-called the 5' RACE reads through MiXCR, storing one row per CDR3 protein. The sample lists about 340,000 distinct CDR3 sequences, approximately 8.7% occurring once. In this sample, this clonotype turned up many times. Its antigen is still unknown. Study-level findings and limits: Out-of-frame alpha sequences common to twins were enriched for low generation probability.

With no exceptions, donors were healthy Caucasians. The source material was naive T cells sorted from blood. The sequence came from a woman in her forties or fifties in good health.

In DNA, the CDR3 is TGCAGTGCTCGTTTCGGGACTAGCGGGAGGAATGAGCAGTTCTTC. Translated, it gives CSARFGTSGRNEQFF. V is TRBV20-1 and J is TRBJ2-1, with 15 bases that match TRBD2. The V gene end was trimmed by 5 bases and the J gene end by 7 bases; junction bases not matched to a gene: 6. This CDR3 comprises 15 residues. Germline CDR1 and CDR2: DFQATT and SNEGSKA (reference sequence).